This T cell receptor beta chain was sequenced in a study of blood T cell repertoires in COVID-19. Study overall: Material from acute and convalescent COVID-19 was sourced from the United States, Italy and Spain. PBMCs, B-cell-depleted T cells, or T cells provided the cDNA or gDNA that made up the material.

V shed 3 bases, J shed 3 bases, and the junction held 4 bases outside the gene matches. The CDR3 runs to 14 residues. Germline V gives CDR1 LNHDA, CDR2 SQIVND (reference sequence). Original data processing: Amplification from reference gene primers served as the basis for estimated nucleated cell counts. Clones were sequenced by immunoSEQ multiplex PCR, and TCRdb holds only the in-frame ones, with some missing. The DNA was the basis for D and trimming; V, J and clone size are from that table. The sample contains approximately 260,000 clones, about 90% of which appear only once. The sequenced material came from peripheral blood. The origin of this receptor is a man aged 55-75 years who had recovered from COVID-19. The rearrangement links TRBV19 to TRBJ2-7, with 8 bases that match TRBD1. CDR3 region: CASSIGQGGYEQYF. As DNA, the CDR3 is TGTGCCAGTAGTATCGGACAGGGAGGCTACGAGCAGTACTTC.